This T cell receptor (beta chain) was profiled in a study of tumor-infiltrating lymphocytes in primary liver carcinoma. Of note for this clonotype: One end of the junction fails to match germline, which may point to a read error.

The CDR3 totals 14 residues. CDR1 and CDR2 (germline): SGHRS, YFSETQ. From about 490 ng of total RNA, TCR beta-specific cDNA was reverse-transcribed using a constant-region primer. Slightly modified ARM-PCR served as the procedure for the TCR beta libraries. These libraries came from three rounds of nested multiplex PCR. Two initial PCR rounds of about 10 cycles each paired TRBV1-TRBV30 forward primers with a C-beta reverse primer. TCRdb reanalysed the multiplex PCR reads using MiXCR and keeps one entry per CDR3 protein. Of tens of thousands of distinct CDR3 sequences listed, about 68% are singletons. Unsorted bulk tissue (roughly 19-31 mg) underwent RNA and DNA co-extraction.

The material sequenced was liver tumor tissue from sampling region 3. Noted subset: tumor region T3, left-lateral pole. The source is a man aged 40-49 years with primary liver carcinoma and hepatitis B virus infection. The V gene is TRBV5-1, the J gene TRBJ1-1; D may be TRBD1 (5 bases). The CDR3 nucleotides are TGCGCCATCACCTTGGGGGGAAGCTCGACTGAGGCTTTCTTT. This encodes CAITLGGSSTEAFF.